Listed below are T cell receptor beta chains from one sample, sequenced in a study of cytomegalovirus exposure and HLA in healthy donors. Here immunoSEQ multiplex PCR was the method, and the copy in TCRdb shows in-frame clones only, minus some. The profile shows about 98,000 clones, about 80% of them singletons. The source material was PBMCs. Receptors were obtained from a man aged 18 to 29 in good health and CMV-seropositive. Both conserved end residues are part of each CDR3. Each record gives: V gene, J gene, CDR3 protein.

v_gene: TRBV6-5; j_gene: TRBJ1-2; CDR3aa: CASRPGQALYYGYTF
v_gene: TRBV30; j_gene: TRBJ1-4; CDR3aa: CAWRGGGKLFF
v_gene: TRBV2; j_gene: TRBJ1-3; CDR3aa: CASSDMATGIFGNTIYF
v_gene: TRBV11-1; j_gene: TRBJ2-7; CDR3aa: CASSLDVSGDYEQYF
v_gene: TRBV5-4; j_gene: TRBJ1-2; CDR3aa: CASSFGGGVDGYTF
v_gene: TRBV5-1; j_gene: TRBJ1-5; CDR3aa: CASSLAGIGQPQHF
v_gene: TRBV4-1; j_gene: TRBJ2-7; CDR3aa: CASSQYQTPGTSGGPYEQYF
v_gene: TRBV30; j_gene: TRBJ2-3; CDR3aa: CAWSVWGGSSTDTQYF
v_gene: TRBV5-6; j_gene: TRBJ1-2; CDR3aa: CASSLSRDHANYGYTF
v_gene: TRBV7-9; j_gene: TRBJ1-1; CDR3aa: CASSHLTQGREAFF
v_gene: TRBV18; j_gene: TRBJ1-1; CDR3aa: CASSPRAGQLNTEAFF